Listed below are T cell receptor beta chains from one sample, sequenced in a study of T cell responses to AZD1222 COVID-19 vaccine. Method: immunoSEQ multiplex PCR; TCRdb's copy keeps in-frame clones and lacks some. The sample records over 100,000 clones, 89% being singletons. Material: peripheral blood, obtained on day 0 of AZD1222 vaccination. The origin of the receptors is an adult in good health. Each CDR3 is given with its conserved first and last residue. A D gene is named only where the DNA matches it firmly. Size values are once, few and many counts, or a class for expanded clones, and some rows have none.

j_gene	abundance	d_gene	v_gene	CDR3nt	CDR3aa
TRBJ2-1	.	TRBD2	TRBV11-3	TGTGCCAGCAGCAGGGTGGCGGGAGACAATGAGCAGTTCTTC	CASSRVAGDNEQFF
TRBJ1-6	.	.	TRBV5-6	TGTGCCAGCAGCTTCCGGACAGTTAGCTCCTATAATTCACCCCTCCACTTT	CASSFRTVSSYNSPLHF
TRBJ1-4	.	.	TRBV10-3	TGTGCCATCAGTGAGTCGAGGACAGCCTATAATGAAAAACTGTTTTTT	CAISESRTAYNEKLFF
TRBJ1-1	.	.	TRBV5-1	TGCGCCAGCAGCCCGAACCGGGCCAGTCACACTGAAGCTTTCTTT	CASSPNRASHTEAFF
TRBJ1-1	.	.	TRBV20-1	TGCAGTGCTATTCGAGGAGAAGCTTTCTTT	CSAIRGEAFF
TRBJ1-2	.	.	TRBV7-9	TGTGCCAGCAGCTTATTGGGCAAAACGAGTGGCTACACCTTC	CASSLLGKTSGYTF
TRBJ2-7	.	.	TRBV7-2	TGTGCCAGCAGCCCCTGGAGGGGGGCGGACGAGCAGTACTTC	CASSPWRGADEQYF
TRBJ2-5	.	TRBD2	TRBV2	TGTGCCAGCATCGGCGGGGGTGGAGAGACCCAGTACTTC	CASIGGGGETQYF
TRBJ2-3	.	.	TRBV18	TGTGCCAGCTCACCTGAGGGCTTAACGCAGTATTTT	CASSPEGLTQYF
TRBJ1-1	.	.	TRBV4-1	TGCGCCAGCAGCCAAGTTTCAGGGTGGACTGAAGCTTTCTTT	CASSQVSGWTEAFF
TRBJ1-1	.	.	TRBV6-2/TRBV6-3	TGTGCCAGCAGTTACTTGCGAGGGGCCGGTACTGAAGCTTTCTTT	CASSYLRGAGTEAFF
TRBJ1-3	.	.	TRBV7-2	TGTGCCAGCAGCCAGGCAGGGGATTCTGGAAACACCATATATTTT	CASSQAGDSGNTIYF
TRBJ1-2	.	.	TRBV20-1	TGCAGTGCTAGAGAGGGATACGGCTACACCTTC	CSAREGYGYTF
TRBJ2-3	.	.	TRBV4-1	TGCGCCAGCAGCCAAGCCCGGTCCACCTATGAAACAGATACGCAGTATTTT	CASSQARSTYETDTQYF
TRBJ2-1	few	.	TRBV21-1	TGTGCCAGCAGCAAATCCCTACTAGCGGGGGGCTACAATGAGCAGTTCTTC	CASSKSLLAGGYNEQFF
TRBJ1-4	.	.	TRBV7-2	TGTGCCAGCAGCTTAGGGGTAGCGGCAACTAATGAAAAACTGTTTTTT	CASSLGVAATNEKLFF
TRBJ1-2	.	.	TRBV27	TGTGCCAGCAGTTTAACGTTCGGAGGTGGCTACACCTTC	CASSLTFGGGYTF
TRBJ2-6	.	.	TRBV30	TGTGCCTGGAGTGTATGGGATCCCCTGGAAGGGGCCAACGTCCTGACTTTC	CAWSVWDPLEGANVLTF
TRBJ1-6	.	.	TRBV6-5	TGTGCCAGCAGTTACTCATTGGGGAAGGGTTCACCCCTCCACTTT	CASSYSLGKGSPLHF
TRBJ1-1	few	.	TRBV3-1/TRBV3-2	TGTGCCAGCAGCCAAGGGGTAACAGGGCGGGCTTTCTTT	CASSQGVTGRAFF
TRBJ1-4	.	.	TRBV27	TGTGCCAGCAGAACGACAGGTTCAGCAACTAATGAAAAACTGTTTTTT	CASRTTGSATNEKLFF
TRBJ1-1	.	.	TRBV29-1	TGCAGCGTTGAAGGTACAGCTCCGGTGAACACTGAAGCTTTCTTT	CSVEGTAPVNTEAFF
TRBJ1-6	.	.	TRBV19	TGTGCCAGTAGTATCCAGGGCGGGCAGATTTCACCCCTCCACTTT	CASSIQGGQISPLHF
TRBJ2-1	.	TRBD1	TRBV6-5	TGTGCCAGCAGTTCGACAGGGGTCTCCTACAATGAGCAGTTCTTC	CASSSTGVSYNEQFF
TRBJ2-1	.	.	TRBV7-2	TGTGCCAGCAGCGGGTACGAAAGACTCGATGAGCAGTTCTTC	CASSGYERLDEQFF
TRBJ1-4	.	.	TRBV5-1	TGCGCCAGCAGACTGGCTGAGCGCGAAAAACTGTTTTTT	CASRLAEREKLFF
TRBJ2-3	.	TRBD1	TRBV6-5	TGTGCCAGCAGTACACAGGGGATCACAGATACGCAGTATTTT	CASSTQGITDTQYF
TRBJ2-1	.	.	TRBV6-1	TGTGCCAGCAGTGAAGCGCGGAGACAGTACAATGAGCAGTTCTTC	CASSEARRQYNEQFF
TRBJ1-2	.	.	TRBV30	TGTGCCACGGGGGTTACTAACTATGGCTACACCTTC	CATGVTNYGYTF
TRBJ1-2	.	.	TRBV6-5	TGTGCCAGCAGACCCAGAAGCGGAGCTAACTATGGCTACACCTTC	CASRPRSGANYGYTF
TRBJ2-1	.	.	TRBV7-9	TGTGCCAGCAGCCGGACTAAGATTGGTGAGCAGTTCTTC	CASSRTKIGEQFF
TRBJ2-1	.	TRBD1	TRBV4-3	TGCGCCAGCAGCCCCCGGTTGAGGACAGGGAGGCAGGACAATGAGCAGTTCTTC	CASSPRLRTGRQDNEQFF
TRBJ2-3	.	.	TRBV5-1	TGCGCCAGCAGCTTGGCCGGTTATCAGTCGTGGGCCACTTCATCAGATACGCAGTATTTT	CASSLAGYQSWATSSDTQYF
TRBJ1-3	once	TRBD1	TRBV5-1	TGCGCCAGCAGCAGGGACAGGGTAGACACTGGAAACACCATATATTTT	CASSRDRVDTGNTIYF
TRBJ2-5	.	.	TRBV7-9	TGTGCCAGCAGCGCCCAGGGGCGGGAGACCCAGTACTTC	CASSAQGRETQYF
TRBJ1-1	.	.	TRBV12-3/TRBV12-4	TGTGCCAGCAGTAGCCCTCCTGAAGCTTTCTTT	CASSSPPEAFF
TRBJ1-6	.	TRBD1	TRBV24-1	TGTGCCACCAGTCCCCGGACAGGAGGCTCACCCCTCCACTTT	CATSPRTGGSPLHF
TRBJ1-2	.	.	TRBV12-5	TGTGCTAGCCGATTAGAAGGGCGTGGCGGCTACACCTTC	CASRLEGRGGYTF
TRBJ1-1	.	.	TRBV14	TGTGCCAGCAGCCAAGTAACGACGGGGAACACTGAAGCTTTCTTT	CASSQVTTGNTEAFF
TRBJ2-7	once	.	TRBV11-2	TGTGCCAGCAGTCGATCCTACGAGCAGTACTTC	CASSRSYEQYF
TRBJ1-1	once	.	TRBV30	TGTGCCTGGAGCGTTGGCAGCCCTGAAGCTTTCTTT	CAWSVGSPEAFF
TRBJ1-5	.	.	TRBV19	TGTGCCAGTAGGAATTATAGCAATCAGCCCCAGCATTTT	CASRNYSNQPQHF
TRBJ2-2	.	.	TRBV2	TGTGCCAGCTTGACGGGGAGAGAGCTGTTTTTT	CASLTGRELFF